These 20 T cell receptor beta chains share one sample of origin, sequenced in a study of T cells in localized non-small cell lung cancer. Profiled with immunoSEQ multiplex PCR; TCRdb holds only in-frame clones, not every one. The sample carries some 71,000 clones, about 83% recorded once. Sequenced here: peripheral blood, sampled before any cancer treatment. The source is a female donor of 60 years or more with stage I lung adenocarcinoma.

This chain joins TRBV9 and TRBJ2-3; 9 positions match TRBD2. This CDR3 is 17 amino acids long. The germline V gene has CDR1 SGDLS and CDR2 YYNGEE. With V trimmed by 0 bases and J by 0 bases, 5 bases remained unmatched. The CDR3 region has the DNA TGTGCCAGCAGCGTAGGTGGGCTAGCGGGGAGCACAGATACGCAGTATTTT. This gives the protein CASSVGGLAGSTDTQYF.

This chain connects TRBV5-1 to TRBJ2-1; D gene unclear. The CDR3 is 14 residues long. Germline CDR1 and CDR2: SGHRS and YFSETQ. Trimming pared 0 bases from V and 4 bases from J, leaving 8 bases between. The DNA of the CDR3 is TGCGCCAGCAGCTTGGGGAGTCTTTACAATGAGCAGTTCTTC. The encoded protein is CASSLGSLYNEQFF.

The chain links TRBV19 to TRBJ1-2; D is ambiguous. V was cut by 10 bases and J by 1 base, with 13 bases left in between. The CDR3 loop spans 13 amino acids. Germline-derived CDR1 and CDR2 are LNHDA and SQIVND (reference sequence). In DNA form, the CDR3 reads TGTGCCACTAAGGGAGCAGATAACTATGGCTACACCTTC. The encoded protein is CATKGADNYGYTF.

This chain uses TRBV6-5 with TRBJ1-2; weak D call: TRBD1 (5 bases). V lost 6 bases, J lost 7 bases, and 15 bases lay in between. This CDR3 is built from 13 residues. Per germline, CDR1 MNHEY and CDR2 SVGAGI. The CDR3 DNA sequence: TGTGCCAGCAGCAAGGGACTTGGAGTTGGCTACACCTTC. It codes for CASSKGLGVGYTF.

This clone was seen only once. V usage is TRBV7-9 and J usage is TRBJ2-2; 7 bases are a match to TRBD1. CDR1 SEHNR and CDR2 FQNEAQ come from the germline V gene (reference sequence). The CDR3 spans 14 residues. The J segment lost 2 bases and the V segment lost 11 bases, leaving 8 bases of the junction unmatched. The CDR3 bases are TGTGCCGGACGCCAAGGGGGCAACACCGGGGAGCTGTTTTTT. It encodes CAGRQGGNTGELFF.

This clone is medium-sized within its sample. This chain uses TRBV5-6 with TRBJ2-6; D is undetermined. The CDR3 loop spans 13 amino acids. V lost 4 bases and J 3 bases, leaving 5 bases between the germline ends. Per germline, CDR1 SGHDT and CDR2 YYEEEE. This CDR3 is CASSLLGANVLTF. In DNA, the CDR3 is TGTGCCAGCAGCCTCCTTGGGGCCAACGTCCTGACTTTC. The full variable domain, in which reference TRBV5-6 and TRBJ2-6 provide the parts outside the CDR3, is DAGVTQSPTHLIKTRGQQVTLRCSPKSGHDTVSWYQQALGQGPQFIFQYYEEEERQRGNFPDRFSGHQFPNYSSELNVNALLLGDSALYLCASSLLGANVLTFGAGSRLTVL.

This chain uses TRBV6-5 with TRBJ1-1; D ambiguous. Trimming left V 6 bases short and J 8 bases short, with 10 bases between. Germline V gene data show CDR1 as MNHEY and CDR2 as SVGAGI. The CDR3 extends over 11 amino acids. In nucleotides, the CDR3 is TGTGCCAGCAGCGGACGGAAAGAAGCTTTCTTT. This sequence encodes CASSGRKEAFF.

The V gene is TRBV20-1, the J gene TRBJ2-7, with a possible D match to TRBD1 (6 bases). The CDR3 covers 11 residues. Germline CDR1 is DFQATT and CDR2 is SNEGSKA (reference sequence). Trimming took off 5 bases at V and 6 bases at J, with 11 bases between the two ends. In DNA form, the CDR3 reads TGCAGTGCTGCCGGACAGAGCGAGCAGTACTTC. Amino acid sequence: CSAAGQSEQYF.

CDR3 DNA sequence: TGTGCCACCAGGGACAGCGGGACTACCCTCACAGATACGCAGTATTTT. Amino acid sequence: CATRDSGTTLTDTQYF. V usage is TRBV6-6 and J usage is TRBJ2-3; D is perhaps TRBD1 or TRBD2 (7 bases each). Germline lookup yields CDR1 MNHNY and CDR2 SVGAGI (reference sequence). The germline V and J ends were trimmed by 10 bases and 2 bases, with 22 bases remaining between them. There are 16 residues in the CDR3.

The rearrangement joins TRBV29-1 to TRBJ2-7; D may be TRBD2 (5 bases). The V gene lost 2 bases and the J gene lost 3 bases, with 14 bases spanning the gap. This CDR3 contains 14 residues. Germline CDR1 and CDR2: SQVTM and ANQGSEA. The CDR3 is CSVESASSRYEQYF. DNA for the CDR3: TGCAGCGTTGAATCGGCTAGCTCTCGCTACGAGCAGTACTTC.

This clone was found a few times. The CDR3, as DNA: TGTGCCAGCAGCTTAGTGGTTGAAGCTTTCTTT. Encoded protein: CASSLVVEAFF. The V call is TRBV7-9, the J call TRBJ1-1; D is ambiguous. CDR1 and CDR2 (germline): SEHNR, FQNEAQ (reference sequence). Trimming removed 1 base at V and 7 bases at J, with 4 bases between. This CDR3 region has 11 residues.

The gene calls are TRBV5-6 and TRBJ1-6, with 8 positions matching TRBD1. With 0 bases clipped from V and 6 bases from J, the junction kept 8 bases outside the gene matches. Germline CDR1 reads SGHDT; CDR2 reads YYEEEE. The CDR3 loop spans 17 amino acids. DNA for the CDR3: TGTGCCAGCAGCTTGGGCCCCCGGGGGACAGGTAATTCACCCCTCCACTTT. This gives the protein CASSLGPRGTGNSPLHF. The full variable domain, its missing parts supplied by reference TRBV5-6 and TRBJ1-6, is DAGVTQSPTHLIKTRGQQVTLRCSPKSGHDTVSWYQQALGQGPQFIFQYYEEEERQRGNFPDRFSGHQFPNYSSELNVNALLLGDSALYLCASSLGPRGTGNSPLHFGNGTRLTVT.

This clone was recorded a few times. V usage is TRBV5-4 and J usage is TRBJ2-1; 9 bases align to TRBD2. The CDR3 is 16 amino acids. Per germline, CDR1 SGHNT and CDR2 YYREEE (reference sequence). After removal of 4 bases from V and 9 bases from J, the junction contained 14 bases not matched to a gene. This CDR3 reads CASSPGGLAGRIEQFF. CDR3 DNA: TGTGCCAGCAGCCCGGGGGGCCTAGCGGGGAGAATTGAGCAGTTCTTC.

The chain is built from TRBV6-5 and TRBJ1-5; TRBD1 agrees at 9 bases. V was pared by 4 bases and J by 2 bases, with 3 bases of the junction left unmatched. The CDR3 contains 15 residues. Germline V gene sequence: CDR1 MNHEY, CDR2 SVGAGI. CDR3 amino acids: CASSSRDRGNQPQHF. In DNA form, the CDR3 reads TGTGCCAGCAGTTCAAGGGACAGGGGCAATCAGCCCCAGCATTTT.

This clone came up a few times. This rearrangement joins TRBV7-9 to TRBJ1-2; TRBD1 might be the D (5 bases). Trimming left V 4 bases short and J 2 bases short, with 11 bases between. Germline V CDR1 and CDR2: SEHNR, FQNEAQ (reference sequence). The CDR3 has 14 residues. CDR3 in amino acids: CASSSAAGNYGYTF. The DNA of the CDR3 is TGTGCCAGCAGCTCCGCCGCAGGGAACTATGGCTACACCTTC.

V gene TRBV29-1 combines with J gene TRBJ1-1, with TRBD1 identical over 8 bases. V shed 7 bases and J 6 bases; nucleotides not matched to a gene: 7. The CDR3 contains 12 residues. CDR1 is SQVTM and CDR2 is ANQGSEA in the germline V gene. The chain's CDR3 is CSAGQGHSEAFF. The CDR3 DNA reads TGCAGCGCTGGACAGGGTCATTCTGAAGCTTTCTTT.

The chain recombines TRBV27 with TRBJ1-5, with D perhaps matching TRBD1 (5 bases). The germline V gene encodes CDR1 MNHEY and CDR2 SMNVEV (reference sequence). V was trimmed by 9 bases and J by 7 bases, leaving 19 bases between them. The CDR3 is 14 amino acids. CDR3: CASGAQGLGQPQHF. The DNA for the CDR3 is TGTGCCAGTGGGGCCCAGGGTTTGGGACAGCCCCAGCATTTT.

The rearrangement joins TRBV28 to TRBJ1-3; 8 positions match TRBD1. The germline gives CDR1 MDHEN, CDR2 SYDVKM. Germline trimming cut 4 bases from V and 9 bases from J; bases unmatched to any gene: 5. The CDR3 is 13 amino acids. The CDR3 loop reads CASSYSQGGTIYF. CDR3 nucleotide sequence: TGTGCCAGCAGTTATTCACAGGGGGGCACCATATATTTT.

The V call is TRBV21-1, the J call TRBJ2-5; the table's TRBD2 call for D was not verified on the DNA. TRBV21-1 is deemed a pseudogene. This CDR3 spans 18 amino acids. The CDR3 spells CASSKAVLPEIAGETQYF. The CDR3 region has the DNA TGTGCCAGCAGCAAAGCCGTTCTTCCCGAAATTGCCGGAGAGACCCAGTACTTC.

The chain links TRBV7-3 to TRBJ2-7, with 15 bases identical to TRBD2. Germline assignment: CDR1 SGHTA and CDR2 FQGTGA. This CDR3 contains 15 residues. Unmatched junction bases numbered 5, after V lost 4 bases and J lost 7 bases. The CDR3 coding sequence is TGTGCCAGCAGCTCCGGACTAGCGGGAGGGCAGGAGCAGTACTTC. Encoded protein: CASSSGLAGGQEQYF.